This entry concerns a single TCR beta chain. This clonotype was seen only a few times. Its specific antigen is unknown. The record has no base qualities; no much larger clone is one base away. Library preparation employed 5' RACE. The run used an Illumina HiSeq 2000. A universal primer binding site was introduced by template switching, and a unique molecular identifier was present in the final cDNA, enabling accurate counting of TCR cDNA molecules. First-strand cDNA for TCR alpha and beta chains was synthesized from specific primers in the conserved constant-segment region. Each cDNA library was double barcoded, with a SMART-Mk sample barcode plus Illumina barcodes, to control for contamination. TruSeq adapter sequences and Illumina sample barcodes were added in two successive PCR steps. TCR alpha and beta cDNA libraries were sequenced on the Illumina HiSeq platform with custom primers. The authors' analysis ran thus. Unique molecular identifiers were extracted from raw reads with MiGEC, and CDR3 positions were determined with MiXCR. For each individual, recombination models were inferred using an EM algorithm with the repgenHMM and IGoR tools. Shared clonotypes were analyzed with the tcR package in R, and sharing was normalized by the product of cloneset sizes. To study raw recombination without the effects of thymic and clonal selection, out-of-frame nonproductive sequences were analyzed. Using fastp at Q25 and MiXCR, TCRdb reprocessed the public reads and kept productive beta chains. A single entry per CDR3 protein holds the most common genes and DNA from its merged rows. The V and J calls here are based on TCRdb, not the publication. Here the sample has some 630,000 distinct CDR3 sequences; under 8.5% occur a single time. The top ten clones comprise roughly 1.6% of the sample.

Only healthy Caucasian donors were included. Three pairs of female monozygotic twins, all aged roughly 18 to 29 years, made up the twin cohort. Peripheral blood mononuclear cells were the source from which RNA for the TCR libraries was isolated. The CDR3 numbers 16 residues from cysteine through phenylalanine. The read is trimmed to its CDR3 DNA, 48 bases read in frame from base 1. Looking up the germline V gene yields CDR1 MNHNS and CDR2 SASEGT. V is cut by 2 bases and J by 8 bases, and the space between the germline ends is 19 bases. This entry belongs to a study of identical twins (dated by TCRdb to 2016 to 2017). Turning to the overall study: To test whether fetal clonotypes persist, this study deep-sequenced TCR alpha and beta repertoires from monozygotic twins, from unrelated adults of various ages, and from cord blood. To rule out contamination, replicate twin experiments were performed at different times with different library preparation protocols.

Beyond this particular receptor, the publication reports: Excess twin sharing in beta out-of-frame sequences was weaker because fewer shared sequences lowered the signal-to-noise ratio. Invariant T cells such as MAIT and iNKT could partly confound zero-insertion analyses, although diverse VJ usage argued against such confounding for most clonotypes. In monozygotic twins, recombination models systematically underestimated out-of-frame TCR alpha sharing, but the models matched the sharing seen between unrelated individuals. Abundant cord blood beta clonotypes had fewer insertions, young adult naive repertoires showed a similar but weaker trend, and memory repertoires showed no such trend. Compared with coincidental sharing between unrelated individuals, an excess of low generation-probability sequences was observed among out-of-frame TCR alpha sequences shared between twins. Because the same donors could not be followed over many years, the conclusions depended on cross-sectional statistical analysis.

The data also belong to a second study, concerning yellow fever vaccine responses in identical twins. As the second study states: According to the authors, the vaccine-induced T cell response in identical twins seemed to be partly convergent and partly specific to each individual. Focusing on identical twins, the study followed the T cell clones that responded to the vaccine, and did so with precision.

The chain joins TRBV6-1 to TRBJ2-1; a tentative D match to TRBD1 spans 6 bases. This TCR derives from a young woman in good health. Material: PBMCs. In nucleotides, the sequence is TGTGCCAGCAGTGAACACGGTCAGGGGTTAGGATATGAGCAGTTCTTC. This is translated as CASSEHGQGLGYEQFF.